These 15 T cell receptor beta chains originate from one sample sequenced in a study of blood T cell repertoires in COVID-19. Measured with immunoSEQ multiplex PCR; TCRdb has only the in-frame clones, and not every one. The data contain 83,000 or so clones, 82% of them singletons. The material sequenced was peripheral blood. The receptors were sampled from a human donor in a cohort sampled during active COVID-19.

The chain is built from TRBV2 and TRBJ1-1; 7 nucleotides match TRBD1. There are 16 residues in the CDR3. Germline CDR1 is SNHLY and CDR2 is FYNNEI. After removal of 4 bases from V and 1 base from J, the junction contained 9 bases not matched to a gene. The chain's CDR3 is CASSATSGGTNTEAFF. CDR3 coding DNA: TGTGCCAGCAGTGCTACTTCAGGGGGAACGAACACTGAAGCTTTCTTT.

DNA of the CDR3: TGTGCCAGCAGCCCTCAGGGGGGAAATCAGCCCCAGCATTTT. It translates to CASSPQGGNQPQHF. The rearrangement links TRBV3-1 (or the pseudogene TRBV3-2) to TRBJ1-5; 7 positions match TRBD1. V gave up 4 bases and J gave up 4 bases; unmatched junction bases: 4. Germline CDR1 LGHDT, CDR2 YNNKEL (reference sequence). The CDR3 has 14 amino acids.

This clone has only one observation. The rearrangement uses TRBV7-6 and TRBJ2-4; TRBD2 is a possible D gene (6 bases). CDR3 size: 15 residues. Trimming took 5 bases from V and 1 from J, leaving 12 bases between them. CDR1 and CDR2 (germline): SGHVS, FNYEAQ. DNA of the CDR3: TGTGCCAGCAGCGCCCAGGAGGGGGCCAAAAACATTCAGTACTTC. Residues: CASSAQEGAKNIQYF.

The chain is built from TRBV11-2 and TRBJ2-1; TRBD2 is a possible D gene (7 bases). Germline V CDR1 and CDR2: SGHAT, FQNNGV. The V and J ends lost 8 bases and 1 base respectively, with 18 bases between them. CDR3 size: 16 residues. CDR3 protein: CASSLAGAVSYNEQFF. Written as DNA, the CDR3 is TGTGCCAGCTCTCTTGCGGGGGCCGTTTCCTACAATGAGCAGTTCTTC.

The V call is TRBV19, the J call TRBJ1-2; possibly TRBD1 for D (5 bases). From germline, CDR1 is LNHDA and CDR2 SQIVND (reference sequence). The CDR3 is 14 amino acids. The ends were cut back, 7 bases at V and 8 bases at J, with 20 bases in the middle. The DNA for the CDR3 is TGTGCCAGTACCCCCCTGCCAGGGATGGAGGGCTACACCTTC. Translation: CASTPLPGMEGYTF.

The chain is built from TRBV5-8 and TRBJ2-1, with D possibly matching TRBD2 (6 bases). Trimming left V 2 bases short and J 1 base short, with 13 bases between. CDR1 SGHTS and CDR2 YDEGEE come from the germline V gene. The CDR3 covers 16 residues. CDR3 nucleotide sequence: TGTGCCAGCAGCTTCGGGGGTATTGGGTCCTACAATGAGCAGTTCTTC. It encodes CASSFGGIGSYNEQFF.

This chain connects TRBV7-6 to TRBJ2-7, with D possibly TRBD2 on 6 matching bases. Trimming cost V 5 bases and J 4 bases, with 21 bases left between them. This CDR3 has 16 residues. The germline gives CDR1 SGHVS, CDR2 FNYEAQ. The CDR3 here is CASSPTPAGGQYEQYF. Written as DNA, the CDR3 is TGTGCCAGCAGCCCTACCCCAGCGGGCGGGCAATACGAGCAGTACTTC.

The rearrangement joins TRBV5-8 to TRBJ2-5; the D gene is possibly TRBD1 (6 bases). Trimming stripped 5 bases from V and 2 bases from J, with 10 bases between. Per germline, CDR1 SGHTS and CDR2 YDEGEE. The CDR3 length is 13 residues. The CDR3 DNA sequence: TGTGCCAGCAGAAGAGGGGGTCAAGAGACCCAGTACTTC. Protein product: CASRRGGQETQYF.

The rearrangement joins TRBV28 to TRBJ1-2; no reliable D call. The germline V gene has CDR1 MDHEN and CDR2 SYDVKM. This CDR3 has 16 residues. Trimming cost V 8 bases and J 1 base, with 20 bases left between them. The CDR3 DNA is TGTGCCAGCTCCCAGAGGATCCCCCAAGTTAACTATGGCTACACCTTC. Translating it yields CASSQRIPQVNYGYTF.

The gene calls are TRBV27 and TRBJ2-7, with 10 bases aligning to TRBD1. This CDR3 comprises 16 residues. V lost 5 bases, J lost 1 base, and 8 bases stayed unmatched. The germline CDR1 and CDR2 sequences are MNHEY and SMNVEV (reference sequence). The CDR3 spells CASSASGTGASYEQYF. CDR3 DNA: TGTGCCAGCAGTGCCTCCGGGACAGGGGCTTCCTACGAGCAGTACTTC.

The rearrangement joins TRBV19 to TRBJ2-3; 10 bases fit TRBD2. V trimming: 4 bases; J trimming: 2 bases; junction bases outside the gene matches: 9. Germline V gene lookup returns CDR1 LNHDA and CDR2 SQIVND (reference sequence). This CDR3 comprises 17 residues. Here the CDR3 DNA reads TGTGCCAGTAGTAAAATAGCGGGGGGACTAAACACAGATACGCAGTATTTT. Encoded protein: CASSKIAGGLNTDTQYF.

J is TRBJ2-5 and V is TRBV9; D is unresolved. This CDR3 has 15 amino acids. CDR1 is SGDLS, CDR2 YYNGEE, per germline. V shed 0 bases and J shed 5 bases, with 14 bases lying between them. The CDR3 sequence is CASSVEAVSKETQYF. The CDR3 DNA follows: TGTGCCAGCAGCGTAGAGGCGGTGTCAAAGGAGACCCAGTACTTC. Combining the CDR3 with reference TRBV9 and TRBJ2-5 gives the whole variable domain DSGVTQTPKHLITATGQRVTLRCSPRSGDLSVYWYQQSLDQGLQFLIQYYNGEERAKGNILERFSAQQFPDLHSELNLSSLELGDSALYFCASSVEAVSKETQYFGPGTRLLVL.

The J gene is TRBJ2-2, the V gene TRBV9; 11 nucleotides agree with TRBD1. The CDR3 extends over 14 amino acids. V lost 3 bases and J lost 6; bases outside the gene matches: 1. Per the germline V gene, CDR1 is SGDLS and CDR2 is YYNGEE. This CDR3 reads CASSEGQGAGELFF. CDR3 DNA sequence: TGTGCCAGCAGCGAGGGACAGGGGGCCGGGGAGCTGTTTTTT. The whole variable domain, remainder taken from reference TRBV9 and TRBJ2-2, is DSGVTQTPKHLITATGQRVTLRCSPRSGDLSVYWYQQSLDQGLQFLIQYYNGEERAKGNILERFSAQQFPDLHSELNLSSLELGDSALYFCASSEGQGAGELFFGEGSRLTVL.

The chain has TRBV7-6 and TRBJ2-5, with 7 bases aligning to TRBD2. Unmatched junction bases numbered 7, after V lost 3 bases and J lost 3 bases. Per the germline V gene, CDR1 is SGHVS and CDR2 is FNYEAQ. The CDR3 covers 15 residues. The CDR3 nucleotides read TGTGCCAGCAGCTTGGCTTCTAGCGGTAAAGAGACCCAGTACTTC. This gives the protein CASSLASSGKETQYF. Together with reference TRBV7-6 and TRBJ2-5, the CDR3 gives the full variable domain: GAGVSQSPRYKVTKRGQDVALRCDPISGHVSLYWYRQALGQGPEFLTYFNYEAQQDKSGLPNDRFSAERPEGSISTLTIQRTEQRDSAMYRCASSLASSGKETQYFGPGTRLLVL.

The chain links TRBV3-1 (or the pseudogene TRBV3-2) to TRBJ2-7; the match to TRBD1 covers 8 bases. Trimming cost V 1 base and J 7 bases; bases outside gene matches: 6. The germline V gene encodes CDR1 LGHDT and CDR2 YNNKEL (reference sequence). This CDR3 spans 14 amino acids. CDR3 sequence (DNA): TGTGCCAGCAGCCAAGCCAGGGGGCATAATGAGCAGTACTTC. Its protein is CASSQARGHNEQYF.